These T cell receptor beta chains were read from a single sample in a study of blood T cell repertoires in COVID-19. Sequenced by immunoSEQ multiplex PCR; TCRdb stores in-frame clones only, minus some. The sample yields hundreds of thousands of clones, around 90% seen once. Sequenced sample: PBMCs or T cells enriched from blood (not recorded which). The receptors were sampled from a woman aged 30 to 39 with acute COVID-19. The CDR3 runs from the conserved cysteine through the conserved F or W. The D gene is left open where the match is weak. Only part of the rows carry a size: once, few, many, or a class if the clone is expanded.

D	V	J	size	length	DNA	CDR3
-	TRBV5-8	TRBJ1-4	once	17	TGTGCCAGCAGCTTGGGGAGTGGGGCTCCCCGCGGTGAAAAACTGTTTTTT	CASSLGSGAPRGEKLFF
-	TRBV7-6	TRBJ1-1	-	15	TGTGCCAGCAACAAAGCCCCTGGGACATCCACTGAAGCTTTCTTT	CASNKAPGTSTEAFF
-	TRBV5-6	TRBJ2-5	-	14	TGTGCCAGCAGCTTGTGGGAGGTCCAAGAGACCCAGTACTTC	CASSLWEVQETQYF
-	TRBV5-1	TRBJ1-2	-	13	TGCGCCAGCAGCTTGGAGACAGCTTATGGCTACACCTTC	CASSLETAYGYTF
TRBD2	TRBV5-1	TRBJ2-3	-	16	TGCGCCAGCAGCCCGGGGACTAGCGGGGGGACAGATACGCAGTATTTT	CASSPGTSGGTDTQYF
-	TRBV19	TRBJ2-5	-	16	TGTGCCAGTAGTCCTCGGGGTGGGGGGTCCCAAGAGACCCAGTACTTC	CASSPRGGGSQETQYF
TRBD2	TRBV7-2	TRBJ2-5	few	17	TGTGCCAGCAGCTTATACAGCGGGGGGCTTCAAGGGGAGACCCAGTACTTC	CASSLYSGGLQGETQYF
TRBD1	TRBV7-9	TRBJ1-1	-	17	TGTGCCAGCAGCTTAGAGGGGAAAGGGGGCGCTGAGACTGAAGCTTTCTTT	CASSLEGKGGAETEAFF
-	TRBV7-9	TRBJ1-4	-	15	TGTGCCAGCAGCTTCCCAACCGCCAGAGGTGAAAAACTGTTTTTT	CASSFPTARGEKLFF
-	TRBV7-2	TRBJ1-1	-	14	TGTGCCAGCAGCTTAGATCCGGACGGGGTTGAAGCTTTCTTT	CASSLDPDGVEAFF
TRBD1	TRBV25-1	TRBJ1-5	-	15	TGTGCCAGCAGTGCGGGACAGAGTAGCAATCAGCCCCAGCATTTT	CASSAGQSSNQPQHF
TRBD2	TRBV11-3	TRBJ2-1	-	15	TGTGCCAGCAGCGGAGGAGCGGGGAGGCGCGGTGAGCAGTTCTTC	CASSGGAGRRGEQFF
-	TRBV7-6	TRBJ1-5	-	16	TGTGCCAGCAGTCTAACCCAGGGGAGGGGGAATCAGCCCCAGCATTTT	CASSLTQGRGNQPQHF
TRBD1	TRBV10-2	TRBJ2-1	-	15	TGCGCCAGCAGGACAGGGGGCGCCTCCTACAATGAGCAGTTCTTC	CASRTGGASYNEQFF
TRBD2	TRBV12-3/TRBV12-4	TRBJ2-3	once	13	TGTGCCAGCAGCGGACTAGCTAAGGATACGCAGTATTTT	CASSGLAKDTQYF
TRBD1	TRBV19	TRBJ1-5	-	15	TGTGCCAGCCAGACTGGGACAGGGAGCAATCAGCCCCAGCATTTT	CASQTGTGSNQPQHF
-	TRBV2	TRBJ2-3	-	15	TGTGCCAGCAGTGACCTACGGGGGAACACAGATACGCAGTATTTT	CASSDLRGNTDTQYF
TRBD1	TRBV6-5	TRBJ1-1	-	13	TGTGCCAGCAGCACAGGGGGGAACACTGAAGCTTTCTTT	CASSTGGNTEAFF
-	TRBV9	TRBJ2-7	-	14	TGTGCCAGCAGCGTAGGACACAGTACCTACGAGCAGTACTTC	CASSVGHSTYEQYF
-	TRBV3-1/TRBV3-2	TRBJ2-1	-	15	TGTGCCAGCAGCCAAGATCCCCAGGATTACAATGAGCAGTTCTTC	CASSQDPQDYNEQFF
-	TRBV13	TRBJ1-2	-	15	TGTGCCAGCAGCCGTACCCGGGGGGGCGACGGGTACTACACCTTC	CASSRTRGGDGYYTF
-	TRBV5-4	TRBJ1-1	-	12	TGTGCCAGCAGCCCTGGCCGGGGTAAAGCTTTCTTT	CASSPGRGKAFF
TRBD1	TRBV5-1	TRBJ2-7	once	15	TGCGCCAGCAGCTCCTGGACAGGGAAGGACTACGAGCAGTACTTC	CASSSWTGKDYEQYF
TRBD1	TRBV27	TRBJ2-2	-	14	TGTGCCAGCTCCGGGACAGGGGATCAAGGGGAGCTGTTTTTT	CASSGTGDQGELFF
TRBD2	TRBV29-1	TRBJ2-5	-	12	TGCAGCGTTCAAGCGGGGGGAGAGACCCAGTACTTC	CSVQAGGETQYF
-	TRBV18	TRBJ1-1	few	16	TGTGCCAGCTCACCGCAGGACAGCGCTGCGAACACTGAAGCTTTCTTT	CASSPQDSAANTEAFF
TRBD1	TRBV27	TRBJ1-4	-	14	TGTGCCAGCAGTTTTAAGGGGGCATACGAAAAACTGTTTTTT	CASSFKGAYEKLFF
-	TRBV30	TRBJ2-7	-	12	TGTGCCACACAGACGCCCAGCTACGAGCAGTACTTC	CATQTPSYEQYF
-	TRBV19	TRBJ2-7	once	13	TGTGCCAGTAGTATCGAGGACAGTTACGAGCAGTACTTC	CASSIEDSYEQYF
-	TRBV4-3	TRBJ2-2	few	16	TGCGCCAGCAGCCAACAGAGGGACATTAACACCGGGGAGCTGTTTTTT	CASSQQRDINTGELFF
TRBD1	TRBV18	TRBJ1-2	-	15	TGTGCCAGCTCACCACCGATTCGACAGGGGTATGGCTACACCTTC	CASSPPIRQGYGYTF
TRBD2	TRBV3-1/TRBV3-2	TRBJ2-1	-	15	TGTGCCAGCAGCCAAGATTCTAGCGGGGGGAATGAGCAGTTCTTC	CASSQDSSGGNEQFF
TRBD1	TRBV18	TRBJ2-7	-	15	TGTGCCAGCTCATTAGGGACAGGTAGCTCCTACGAGCAGTACTTC	CASSLGTGSSYEQYF
TRBD1	TRBV30	TRBJ1-1	-	14	TGTGCCTGGACTGGGACAGCCTCGAACACTGAAGCTTTCTTT	CAWTGTASNTEAFF
-	TRBV2	TRBJ1-1	-	13	TGTGCCAGCACACTAGTCGAGAACACTGAAGCTTTCTTT	CASTLVENTEAFF
-	TRBV5-5	TRBJ2-7	-	13	TGTGCCAGCACCCCCGAGGTAAACTACGAGCAGTACTTC	CASTPEVNYEQYF
-	TRBV20-1	TRBJ1-2	-	11	TGCAGTGCCCAGGGGAGCTATGGCTACACCTTC	CSAQGSYGYTF
-	TRBV3-1/TRBV3-2	TRBJ1-6	few	13	TGTGCCAGCAGCCAAGATCGGTACTCACCCCTCCACTTT	CASSQDRYSPLHF
-	TRBV11-2	TRBJ1-6	-	13	TGTGCCAGCAGCAGGGGCCTTAATTCACCCCTCCACTTT	CASSRGLNSPLHF
-	TRBV18	TRBJ1-1	-	17	TGTGCCAGCTCACCACCAATCTCCTCCCTCGTCGACACTGAAGCTTTCTTT	CASSPPISSLVDTEAFF
-	TRBV9	TRBJ2-7	-	14	TGTGCCAGCAGCGTAGCTCCGGTGCCCTACGAGCAGTACTTC	CASSVAPVPYEQYF
-	TRBV6-4	TRBJ2-2	few	14	TGTGCCAGCAGTGTACAGACGAACACCGGGGAGCTGTTTTTT	CASSVQTNTGELFF
-	TRBV5-6	TRBJ1-1	-	15	TGTGCCAGCAGCTTGGATCGGAGGATTAACACTGAAGCTTTCTTT	CASSLDRRINTEAFF
-	TRBV27	TRBJ1-2	-	14	TGTGCCAGCAGTTTAGACAGAGAAGCCTATGGCTACACCTTC	CASSLDREAYGYTF
-	TRBV18	TRBJ1-2	-	12	TGTGCCAGCTCACCCCCGGGGTCTGGCTACACCTTC	CASSPPGSGYTF
TRBD1	TRBV12-5	TRBJ1-4	-	17	TGTGCTAGTGGACCCCCAGGGGGCTTATCAACTAATGAAAAACTGTTTTTT	CASGPPGGLSTNEKLFF
TRBD2	TRBV4-1	TRBJ2-7	-	15	TGCGCCAGCAGCCAAGAAGTAGCGGGGGGCTACGAGCAGTACTTC	CASSQEVAGGYEQYF
TRBD2	TRBV4-1	TRBJ2-6	-	15	TGCGCCAGCAGCGGTCGGGGGGTTGGGGCCAACGTCCTGACTTTC	CASSGRGVGANVLTF
TRBD1	TRBV5-1	TRBJ1-2	once	16	TGCGCCAGCAGCTTGGAAGGGACAGGGGTCCTTTATGGCTACACCTTC	CASSLEGTGVLYGYTF
-	TRBV5-5	TRBJ2-2	-	15	TGTGCCAGCAGCTTGTACAGAACGAACACCGGGGAGCTGTTTTTT	CASSLYRTNTGELFF